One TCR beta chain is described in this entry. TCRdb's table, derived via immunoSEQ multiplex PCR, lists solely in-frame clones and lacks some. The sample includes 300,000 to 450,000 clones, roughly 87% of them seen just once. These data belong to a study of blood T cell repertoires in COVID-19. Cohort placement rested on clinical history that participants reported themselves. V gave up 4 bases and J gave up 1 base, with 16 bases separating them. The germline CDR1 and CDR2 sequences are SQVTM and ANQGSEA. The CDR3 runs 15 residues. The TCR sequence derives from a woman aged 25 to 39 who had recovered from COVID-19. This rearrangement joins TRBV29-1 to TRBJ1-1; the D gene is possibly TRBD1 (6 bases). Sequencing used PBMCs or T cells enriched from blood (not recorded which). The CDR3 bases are TGCAGCGTTGTCGGGGCAGGGGTTCAGAACACTGAAGCTTTCTTT. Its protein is CSVVGAGVQNTEAFF. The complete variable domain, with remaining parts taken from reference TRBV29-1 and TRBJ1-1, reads SAVISQKPSRDICQRGTSLTIQCQVDSQVTMMFWYRQQPGQSLTLIATANQGSEATYESGFVIDKFPISRPNLTFSTLTVSNMSPEDSSIYLCSVVGAGVQNTEAFFGQGTRLTVV.